The clone carrying this T cell receptor (beta chain) was detected only a few times. Antigen unknown. This sample was taken from a study of blood T cells in healthy people across ages. Overall study results and limits: Among long-lived donors, naive CD4+ cells were more numerous and diversity higher than in aged donors.

Primers used in a second PCR of about 7 to 11 cycles were a sample-barcoded 5' primer and a J-beta primer mix. Each cDNA molecule carried a tag from a template-switch adaptor that contained 12 random nucleotides. Each CDR3 protein gets one entry after TCRdb re-called the 5' RACE reads with MiXCR. The top ten clones hold over 30% of a sample with about 640,000 distinct CDR3 sequences, about 54% of them seen once. Looked up from germline, CDR1 is SGHRS and CDR2 is YFSETQ. V lost 0 bases, J lost 4 bases, and 13 bases lay in between. This CDR3 has 15 amino acids. This TCR came from a man aged 55-75 years in good health. The sample comprised blood. The J gene is TRBJ2-5, the V gene TRBV5-1; D call uncertain. As DNA, the CDR3 is TGCGCCAGCAGCTTGGAGCCGTCAGTAGGAGAGACCCAGTACTTC. The encoded protein is CASSLEPSVGETQYF.